This T cell receptor beta chain was observed in a study of blood T cell repertoires in COVID-19. Study in general: Donors in the United States, Italy and Spain gave samples during acute or convalescent COVID-19. T cells, B-cell-depleted T cells, or PBMCs provided the cDNA or gDNA that served as material.

Under the authors' procedure: Quantification of nucleated cells was approximated via reference gene primer amplification. The data were produced by immunoSEQ multiplex PCR, yet TCRdb's version contains in-frame clones alone and is incomplete. The D gene and trimming were derived from the DNA, and the V and J assignments and clone size from that table. The sample includes 150,000 to 200,000 clones, 86% of them seen just once. CDR3 length equals 15 residues. V trimming: 4 bases; J trimming: 7 bases; junction bases outside the gene matches: 7. Germline V CDR1 and CDR2: MNHEY, SMNVEV (reference sequence).

The V and J genes are TRBV27 and TRBJ1-4, with 9 bases that match TRBD1. Material: peripheral blood. The clonotype was recovered from a woman aged 70-85 years with acute or convalescent COVID-19. Here the CDR3 DNA reads TGTGCCAGCAGTTCGTACAGGGGGCGGGGTGAAAAACTGTTTTTT. It is translated as CASSSYRGRGEKLFF. Based on the CDR3 plus reference TRBV27 and TRBJ1-4, the full variable domain is EAQVTQNPRYLITVTGKKLTVTCSQNMNHEYMSWYRQDPGLGLRQIYYSMNVEVTDKGDVPEGYKVSRKEKRNFPLILESPSPNQTSLYFCASSSYRGRGEKLFFGSGTQLSVL.